The next 18 T cell receptor beta chains were all read from a single sample in a study of glioma-infiltrating T cells. Using RNA template, CDR3s of TCR alpha and beta were amplified with iRepertoire arm-PCR. TCRdb analysed the multiplex PCR reads with MiXCR anew, one entry per CDR3 protein. Seen here are roughly 10,000 distinct CDR3 sequences, under 60% observed once, and the top ten hold around 20%. Sequencing input: glioma tissue, nonneoplastic brain tissue, or PBMCs (not recorded which). The receptors originated from a human donor with low-grade glioma or glioblastoma, undergoing nonglioma brain surgery, or in good health (not recorded which).

This clonotype was picked up many times. CDR3 region: CASSSSGGKETQYF. The CDR3 DNA reads as TGTGCCAGCAGTTCCAGCGGGGGGAAAGAGACCCAGTACTTC. The genes are TRBV28 and TRBJ2-5; the match to TRBD2 covers 9 bases. V trimming: 4 bases; J trimming: 3 bases; junction bases outside the gene matches: 3. CDR3 length: 14 amino acids. In germline, CDR1 is MDHEN, CDR2 SYDVKM.

Many counts were recorded for this clonotype. This chain uses TRBV29-1 with TRBJ2-7; 7 bases align to TRBD1. The CDR3 extends over 14 amino acids. Germline-derived CDR1 and CDR2 are SQVTM and ANQGSEA. J gave up 5 bases and V 6 bases, and 13 bases lay outside the gene matches. The DNA of the CDR3 is TGCAGCGTCCAAGATATGACAGGGAGAGACGAGCAGTACTTC. Translating it yields CSVQDMTGRDEQYF.

The CDR3 loop reads CASSEACGLVNTIYF. The CDR3 DNA reads TGTGCCAGCAGTGAAGCATGTGGACTTGTAAACACCATATATTTT. J is TRBJ1-3 and V is TRBV2; D call uncertain. Trimming left V 0 bases short and J 6 bases short, with 12 bases between. Germline V lookup: CDR1 SNHLY, CDR2 FYNNEI. This CDR3 spans 15 amino acids.

As for this clonotype: A junction boundary mismatches the germline segment, possibly from a read error. The DNA of the CDR3 is TGTGACATCAGTGAGAATGGGGGTGGCTATGGCTACACCTTC. It specifies CDISENGGGYGYTF. The V gene is TRBV10-3, the J gene TRBJ1-2, with D maybe TRBD1 (5 bases). There are 14 residues in the CDR3. CDR1 ENHRY and CDR2 SYGVKD come from the germline V gene.

The rearrangement uses TRBV4-2 and TRBJ2-2, with 8 bases fitting TRBD2. CDR3 size: 15 residues. V trimming: 4 bases; J trimming: 4 bases; junction bases outside the gene matches: 5. In germline, CDR1 is LGHNA, CDR2 YNFKEQ. Here the CDR3 DNA reads TGTGCCAGCAGCCCCCTAGCGGGCGCCACCGGGGAGCTGTTTTTT. Translated, it gives CASSPLAGATGELFF.

With regard to this clonotype: This may arise from a read error, as a much more abundant clone is one base away. Given the absence of the conserved phenylalanine or tryptophan at the CDR3 end, a read error is likely. The chain uses TRBV20-1 and TRBJ1-2, with D perhaps TRBD1 (5 bases). Germline V lookup: CDR1 DFQATT, CDR2 SNEGSKA (reference sequence). Trimming took 5 bases from V and 10 from J, leaving 14 bases between them. CDR3 length: 11 residues. CDR3 bases: TGCAGTGCTTACAGGTCTGGGGTCTACACCTCC. It translates to CSAYRSGVYTS.

With regard to this clonotype: One end of the junction is discordant with germline, which a read error may explain. V is TRBV19 and J is TRBJ1-1, with D possibly TRBD1 on 5 matching bases. Per the germline V gene, CDR1 is LNHDA and CDR2 is SQIVND (reference sequence). The CDR3 is 13 residues long. CDR3 loop: CASSALTAFEAFF. The DNA of the CDR3 is TGTGCCAGTAGTGCTCTGACAGCCTTTGAAGCCTTCTTT.

With respect to this clonotype: Since a much larger clone is just one base distant, this may be a read error. The V call is TRBV10-3, the J call TRBJ1-2; tentatively, D is TRBD1 (5 bases). Germline CDR1 ENHRY, CDR2 SYGVKD. V gave up 3 bases and J gave up 6 bases, with 20 bases separating them. This CDR3 spans 16 amino acids. CDR3 bases: TGTGCCATCAGTGATCTCTTGGACATGGGAGAACATGGCTACACCTTC. Its protein product is CAISDLLDMGEHGYTF.

On this clonotype: The conserved phenylalanine or tryptophan is not found at the CDR3 terminus, so this likely reflects a read error. The DNA is omitted, as the CDR3 cannot be located on it reliably, and the CDR3 follows TCRdb's listing. This chain connects TRBV10-3 to TRBJ1-2; the table's D call, TRBD1, was not checked against the DNA. The CDR3 numbers 16 amino acids, ends counted. The germline CDR1 and CDR2 sequences are ENHRY and SYGVKD. The chain's CDR3 is CAISDLLDMGEHGHTS.

This clonotype ranks as medium-sized (0.01 to 0.1%). The CDR3 loop is CATSDLNRPNEQFF. The CDR3, as DNA: TGTGCCACCAGTGATTTGAACAGGCCAAATGAGCAGTTCTTC. The chain couples TRBV24-1 to TRBJ2-1, with D maybe TRBD1 (5 bases). CDR1 KGHDR and CDR2 SFDVKD come from the germline V gene. The CDR3 runs to 14 residues. V lost 0 bases and J 7 bases, leaving 9 bases between the germline ends.

This clonotype was seen repeatedly, ten times or more. The V call is TRBV3-1, the J call TRBJ2-7; TRBD2 aligns across 16 bases. The CDR3 loop spans 19 amino acids. Germline values: CDR1 LGHDT, CDR2 YNNKEL (reference sequence). V trimming: 0 bases; J trimming: 4 bases; junction bases outside the gene matches: 9. The CDR3 sequence is CASSQDRPGLAGGGYEQYF. The CDR3 DNA reads as TGTGCCAGCAGCCAAGATAGACCGGGACTAGCGGGAGGGGGATACGAGCAGTACTTC.

In this sample, this clonotype turned up many times. The chain employs TRBV2 and TRBJ2-7; a possible D gene is TRBD2 (6 bases). Trimming cost V 5 bases and J 6 bases, with 14 bases left between them. The CDR3 has 13 amino acids. Germline V CDR1 and CDR2: SNHLY, FYNNEI. The CDR3 DNA reads TGTGCCAGCAGTTCCGGGAGCCTATCCGAGCAGTACTTC. Translating gives CASSSGSLSEQYF.

Concerning this clonotype itself: Germline is not matched at one junction end, which may reflect a read error. The rearrangement uses TRBV28 and TRBJ2-1, with a weak D call TRBD1 (6 bases). The CDR3 loop spans 17 amino acids. From germline, CDR1 is MDHEN and CDR2 SYDVKM. As DNA, the CDR3 is TGTGCCAGCAGTTTAGGAAGAAGAGTTGGGACAAGGAATGAGAAGTTCTTC. Encoded protein: CASSLGRRVGTRNEKFF.

Sample share makes this clonotype medium-sized. The genes are TRBV20-1 and TRBJ2-5; D gene unclear. The CDR3 is 12 amino acids. V was cut by 5 bases and J by 1 base, with 8 bases left in between. Germline V gene lookup returns CDR1 DFQATT and CDR2 SNEGSKA (reference sequence). Here the CDR3 reads CSADVIQETQYF. The CDR3 coding sequence is TGCAGTGCTGATGTGATCCAAGAGACCCAGTACTTC.

Of note for this clonotype: Compared with germline, one end of the junction differs, possibly owing to a read error. The chain joins TRBV4-2 to TRBJ2-7; 13 bases line up with TRBD2. In germline, CDR1 is LGHNA, CDR2 YNFKEQ. The CDR3 length is 17 residues. The CDR3 DNA is TGTGCCAGCAGCCAAGGAGAGGGACTAGCGGGATCGGCCGAGCAGTGCTTC. It specifies CASSQGEGLAGSAEQCF.

As regards this clonotype: At one of its ends the junction is not consistent with the germline gene, which may arise from a read error. The V and J genes are TRBV7-2 and TRBJ2-5; possibly TRBD1 or TRBD2 for D (5 bases each). Germline V lookup: CDR1 SGHTA, CDR2 FQGNSA. The length of the CDR3 is 15 residues. This chain's CDR3 is CASSQTYGTQEAQYF. CDR3 sequence (DNA): TGTGCCAGCAGCCAAACTTACGGGACCCAAGAGGCCCAGTACTTC.

The chain uses TRBV6-2 or TRBV6-3 and TRBJ2-5; D is ambiguous. The germline V gene has CDR1 MNHEY and CDR2 SVGEGT. The CDR3 contains 12 residues. V lost 7 bases, J lost 2 bases, and 8 bases lay in between. The CDR3 region is CASMSRQETQYF. CDR3 DNA: TGTGCCAGCATGAGCCGACAAGAGACCCAGTACTTC.

Notes on this clonotype: Its ends do not fully match the called genes, so a read error is possible. The chain uses TRBV27 and TRBJ2-3; D call uncertain. The germline V gene has CDR1 MNHEY and CDR2 SMNVEV (reference sequence). The CDR3 extends over 14 amino acids. The CDR3 sequence is CARSYTLVTDTQYF. The CDR3 DNA is TGTGCCAGAAGTTACACCCTCGTCACAGATACGCAGTATTTT.